The 27 T cell receptor beta chains reported below all come from one sample, sequenced in a study of T cell responses to AZD1222 COVID-19 vaccine (dated by TCRdb to 2020 to 2022). This specimen's time point label, per the study, means: baseline before first vaccination. The library was prepared using the immunoSEQ multiplex PCR assay. TCRdb mirrors the immuneACCESS table, restricted to in-frame sequences. Some clones are absent from its copies; in checked studies, under half trace to an unresolved V gene, and the reason for the others is unknown. The sample table lists over 100,000 clones, 88% of them with a count of one. Under 20% of the sample lies in the top ten. Sequenced here: peripheral blood, sampled on day 0 of AZD1222 vaccination. Receptor source: an adult in good health.

This clone showed up just once. The chain employs TRBV6-5 and TRBJ1-5; tentative D call: TRBD1 (5 bases). Per the germline V gene, CDR1 is MNHEY and CDR2 is SVGAGI. The length of the CDR3 is 14 residues. Between the trimmed V and J ends, which lost 5 bases and 1 base, there was a span of 9 bases. CDR3 DNA sequence: TGTGCCAGCAGTCCCCGGGACAGCAATCAGCCCCAGCATTTT. Its protein product is CASSPRDSNQPQHF.

This clone was detected only once. The V call is TRBV6-5, the J call TRBJ1-1, with a possible D match to TRBD1 (6 bases). Germline assignment: CDR1 MNHEY and CDR2 SVGAGI. Trimming removed 6 bases at V and 3 bases at J, with 17 bases between. The CDR3 totals 15 residues. The DNA of the CDR3 is TGTGCCAGCAGAAGACAGGAATTCCTGGACACTGAAGCTTTCTTT. It is translated as CASRRQEFLDTEAFF.

The chain uses TRBV5-6 and TRBJ2-3; 8 bases match TRBD1. The germline CDR1 and CDR2 sequences are SGHDT and YYEEEE. Trimming cost V 4 bases and J 1 base; bases outside gene matches: 8. The CDR3 sequence is 16 residues long. The CDR3 spells CASSLNPTGGTDTQYF. CDR3 nucleotide sequence: TGTGCCAGCAGCCTAAACCCGACAGGGGGCACAGATACGCAGTATTTT.

The CDR3 loop reads CASSVLAGRYEQYV. DNA of the CDR3: TGTGCCAGCAGTGTCCTAGCGGGGAGATACGAGCAGTACGTC. V and J are TRBV6-2 or TRBV6-3 and TRBJ2-7, with TRBD2 matching 9 bases. Germline trimming cut 5 bases from V and 4 bases from J; bases unmatched to any gene: 6. CDR3 length equals 14 residues. The germline V gene has CDR1 MNHEY and CDR2 SVGEGT.

This chain uses TRBV10-3 with TRBJ1-6, with D possibly matching TRBD1 (5 bases). Trimming left V 2 bases short and J 0 bases short, with 17 bases between. This CDR3 spans 19 amino acids. Germline CDR1 reads ENHRY; CDR2 reads SYGVKD. The CDR3 is CAISEGQGAKLSYNSPLHF. CDR3 sequence (DNA): TGTGCCATCAGTGAGGGGCAGGGCGCGAAACTCTCCTATAATTCACCCCTCCACTTT.

The V and J genes are TRBV19 and TRBJ2-2, with 9 bases fitting TRBD2. With V trimmed by 5 bases and J by 4 bases, 5 bases remained unmatched. CDR1 LNHDA and CDR2 SQIVND come from the germline V gene (reference sequence). The CDR3 loop spans 15 amino acids. For the CDR3, the DNA is TGTGCCAGTAGTTCCCCGGGACTAGCCACCGGGGAGCTGTTTTTT. Translating gives CASSSPGLATGELFF. Full variable domain (remainder filled in from reference TRBV19 and TRBJ2-2): DGGITQSPKYLFRKEGQNVTLSCEQNLNHDAMYWYRQDPGQGLRLIYYSQIVNDFQKGDIAEGYSVSREKKESFPLTVTSAQKNPTAFYLCASSSPGLATGELFFGEGSRLTVL.

CDR3 region: CASSRELERGTREGAFF. The CDR3 DNA reads as TGTGCCAGCAGCCGGGAATTGGAAAGGGGAACAAGGGAGGGAGCTTTCTTT. The chain uses TRBV5-4 and TRBJ1-1, with D perhaps matching TRBD1 (5 bases). The germline gives CDR1 SGHNT, CDR2 YYREEE (reference sequence). The V end lost 4 bases, the J end lost 10 bases, and 29 bases lay between the germline ends. The CDR3 runs to 17 residues.

V gene TRBV5-6 combines with J gene TRBJ1-6; perhaps TRBD1 as D (5 bases). This CDR3 spans 16 amino acids. The ends were cut back, 3 bases at V and 4 bases at J, with 14 bases in the middle. CDR1 SGHDT and CDR2 YYEEEE come from the germline V gene. In DNA, the CDR3 is TGTGCCAGCAGCTCGAAAAACAGGCAGTATAATTCACCCCTCCACTTT. The encoded protein is CASSSKNRQYNSPLHF.

The chain recombines TRBV5-5 with TRBJ2-2; TRBD2 aligns across 8 bases. Germline CDR1 SGHKS, CDR2 YYEKEE (reference sequence). Trimming took 0 bases from V and 7 from J; bases not matched to a gene: 8. The CDR3 is made up of 16 amino acids. CDR3: CASSLGSGSTVGELFF. The CDR3, as DNA: TGTGCCAGCAGCTTGGGGAGCGGGAGTACCGTCGGGGAGCTGTTTTTT.

The chain employs TRBV7-9 and TRBJ1-1; D call uncertain. Looked up from germline, CDR1 is SEHNR and CDR2 is FQNEAQ (reference sequence). The CDR3 extends over 12 amino acids. Trimming shortened V by 2 bases and J by 7 bases, and 8 bases separated the two germline ends. Written as DNA, the CDR3 is TGTGCCAGCAGCTTAATGGCAGTTGAAGCTTTCTTT. It specifies CASSLMAVEAFF.

V gene TRBV28 combines with J gene TRBJ2-3; D might be TRBD2 (5 bases). The CDR3 covers 15 residues. Germline CDR1 MDHEN, CDR2 SYDVKM. V lost 3 bases and J 0 bases, leaving 10 bases between the germline ends. The CDR3 here is CASSFLDLSTDTQYF. The CDR3 DNA is TGTGCCAGCAGTTTCTTGGACTTAAGCACAGATACGCAGTATTTT.

The chain uses TRBV19 and TRBJ1-5, with 8 positions matching TRBD1. Unmatched junction bases numbered 8, after V lost 4 bases and J lost 0 bases. The length of the CDR3 is 17 residues. Germline V CDR1 and CDR2: LNHDA, SQIVND (reference sequence). CDR3 region: CASSTRGTGNSNQPQHF. The CDR3 region has the DNA TGTGCCAGTAGTACCCGAGGGACAGGTAATAGCAATCAGCCCCAGCATTTT.

This chain joins TRBV12-3 or TRBV12-4 and TRBJ1-6; D remains ambiguous. The CDR3 is 12 amino acids. V was clipped by 4 bases and J by 7 bases, with 5 bases between them. The DNA of the CDR3 is TGTGCCAGCAGTTGGCTAAATTCACCCCTCCACTTT. The encoded protein is CASSWLNSPLHF.

The chain is built from TRBV28 and TRBJ1-3, with no clear D. Germline-derived CDR1 and CDR2 are MDHEN and SYDVKM. The CDR3 totals 14 residues. V lost 6 bases to trimming and J lost 4 bases, with 13 bases between them. CDR3 amino acids: CASRVRAIGNTIYF. CDR3 bases: TGTGCCAGCAGAGTCCGGGCCATCGGAAACACCATATATTTT.

The chain has TRBV5-4 and TRBJ1-4; D not certain. Trimming pared 4 bases from V and 0 bases from J, leaving 10 bases between. The CDR3 length is 15 residues. Germline values: CDR1 SGHNT, CDR2 YYREEE (reference sequence). The DNA of the CDR3 is TGTGCCAGCAGCAAAGACGCTGCAACTAATGAAAAACTGTTTTTT. This encodes CASSKDAATNEKLFF.

The chain is built from TRBV11-2 and TRBJ2-3, with D perhaps TRBD1 (5 bases). Per the germline V gene, CDR1 is SGHAT and CDR2 is FQNNGV. This CDR3 region has 14 residues. Trimming left V 2 bases short and J 2 bases short, with 8 bases between. The CDR3 loop reads CASSLKGITDTQYF. The CDR3 nucleotides read TGTGCCAGCAGCTTAAAGGGGATCACAGATACGCAGTATTTT.

This rearrangement joins TRBV2 to TRBJ2-1; unclear D gene. Germline V gene sequence: CDR1 SNHLY, CDR2 FYNNEI. The CDR3 consists of 14 residues. Trimming left V 8 bases short and J 0 bases short, with 11 bases between. CDR3 region: CASGGSRSYNEQFF. CDR3 DNA: TGTGCCAGCGGTGGCAGCCGCTCCTACAATGAGCAGTTCTTC.

This clone was found once. V is TRBV6-5 and J is TRBJ2-5; 8 bases line up with TRBD1. Unmatched junction bases numbered 8, after V lost 7 bases and J lost 4 bases. Germline V gene sequence: CDR1 MNHEY, CDR2 SVGAGI. CDR3 size: 14 residues. CDR3 protein: CASNHGQGGETQYF. The DNA of the CDR3 is TGTGCCAGCAACCACGGACAGGGCGGAGAGACCCAGTACTTC.

The chain has TRBV7-8 and TRBJ2-6; a weak D match, TRBD2 (5 bases). Germline V lookup: CDR1 SGHVS, CDR2 FQNEAQ. The CDR3 covers 19 residues. V lost 0 bases to trimming and J lost 2 bases, with 17 bases between them. CDR3 coding DNA: TGTGCCAGCAGCTTAGCGCCGAGGGAAGGTATAGCTGGGGCCAACGTCCTGACTTTC. Its protein is CASSLAPREGIAGANVLTF.

This clone was picked up one time. The rearrangement links TRBV11-1 to TRBJ2-5; D is unclear. This CDR3 comprises 15 residues. The germline V gene has CDR1 SGHAT and CDR2 FQDESV (reference sequence). V was trimmed by 2 bases and J by 0 bases, leaving 10 bases between them. CDR3 protein: CASSLLSAHQETQYF. The CDR3 DNA follows: TGTGCCAGCAGCTTACTTTCAGCCCACCAAGAGACCCAGTACTTC.

This clone came up a few times. The chain combines TRBV10-3 with TRBJ1-1; D unclear. The germline gives CDR1 ENHRY, CDR2 SYGVKD. CDR3 length equals 12 residues. Trimming shortened V by 8 bases and J by 2 bases, and 9 bases separated the two germline ends. In nucleotides, the CDR3 is TGTGCCATCGGAAGAGCAAACACTGAAGCTTTCTTT. This gives the protein CAIGRANTEAFF.

The genes are TRBV5-3 and TRBJ2-5; 14 nucleotides match TRBD2. TRBV5-3 is an ORF, with its function uncertain. This CDR3 region has 19 residues. V trimming: 3 bases; J trimming: 5 bases; junction bases outside the gene matches: 15. CDR3 in DNA: TGTGCCAGAAGCTGGCCCCGACTAGCGGGAGGGCCTTCGGAGGAGACCCAGTACTTC. It codes for CARSWPRLAGGPSEETQYF.

The chain carries TRBV5-1 and TRBJ1-1; 10 bases match TRBD1. There are 14 residues in the CDR3. Germline CDR1 SGHRS, CDR2 YFSETQ. Trimming removed 7 bases from V and 2 bases from J; junction bases left unmatched: 5. The CDR3 DNA reads as TGCGCCAGCGGGACAGGGGTTCGCAACACTGAAGCTTTCTTT. Translated: CASGTGVRNTEAFF.

This chain connects TRBV18 to TRBJ1-1, with a weak D call TRBD1 (5 bases). Trimming cost V 1 base and J 1 base, with 10 bases left between them. The germline CDR1 and CDR2 sequences are KGHSH and LQKENI. CDR3 size: 15 residues. As DNA, the CDR3 is TGTGCCAGCTCACCACTTAGGGACCAGAACACTGAAGCTTTCTTT. Encoded protein: CASSPLRDQNTEAFF.

J is TRBJ2-5 and V is TRBV6-5; 7 bases are a match to TRBD1. Germline CDR1 is MNHEY and CDR2 is SVGAGI. With 0 bases clipped from V and 1 base from J, the junction kept 5 bases outside the gene matches. The CDR3 runs 16 residues. The chain's CDR3 is CASSYSFGQAQETQYF. DNA for the CDR3: TGTGCCAGCAGTTACTCTTTCGGACAGGCCCAAGAGACCCAGTACTTC.

The rearrangement joins TRBV2 to TRBJ1-2; D not certain. Looked up from germline, CDR1 is SNHLY and CDR2 is FYNNEI. Trimming removed 3 bases at V and 7 bases at J, with 9 bases between. The CDR3 covers 12 residues. CDR3 protein: CASSDIPTGYTF. The CDR3 DNA sequence: TGTGCCAGCAGTGATATCCCGACTGGCTACACCTTC.

The DNA for the CDR3 is TGCGCCAGCAGCTTGGGTCTCTTACAGGATTCTGAAGCTTTCTTT. Its translation: CASSLGLLQDSEAFF. The chain joins TRBV5-1 to TRBJ1-1; weak D call: TRBD1 (5 bases). Trimming cost V 0 bases and J 6 bases, with 15 bases left between them. There are 15 residues in the CDR3. The germline gives CDR1 SGHRS, CDR2 YFSETQ.